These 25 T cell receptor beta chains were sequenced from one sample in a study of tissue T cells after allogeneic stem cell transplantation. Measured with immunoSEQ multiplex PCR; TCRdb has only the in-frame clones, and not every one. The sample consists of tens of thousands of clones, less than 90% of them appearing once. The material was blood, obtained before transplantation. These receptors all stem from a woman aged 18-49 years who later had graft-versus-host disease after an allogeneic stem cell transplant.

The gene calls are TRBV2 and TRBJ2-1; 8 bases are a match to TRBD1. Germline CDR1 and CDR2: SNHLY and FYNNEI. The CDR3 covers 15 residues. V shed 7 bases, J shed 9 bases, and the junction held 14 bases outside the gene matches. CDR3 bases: TGTGCCAGCACCATGGACAGGGCCCAGGGCGTTGAGCAGTTCTTC. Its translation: CASTMDRAQGVEQFF.

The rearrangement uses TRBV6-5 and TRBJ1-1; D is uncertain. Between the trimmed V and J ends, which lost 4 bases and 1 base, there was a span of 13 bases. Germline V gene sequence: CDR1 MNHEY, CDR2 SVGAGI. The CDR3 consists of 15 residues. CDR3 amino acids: CASSFLIYTNTEAFF. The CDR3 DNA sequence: TGTGCCAGCAGTTTCCTAATTTACACGAACACTGAAGCTTTCTTT.

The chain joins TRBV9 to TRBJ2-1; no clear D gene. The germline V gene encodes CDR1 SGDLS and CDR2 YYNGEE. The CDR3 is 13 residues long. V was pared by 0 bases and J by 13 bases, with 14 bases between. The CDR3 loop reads CASSVAPTLNQFF. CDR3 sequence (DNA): TGTGCCAGCAGCGTAGCTCCGACTTTAAACCAGTTCTTC.

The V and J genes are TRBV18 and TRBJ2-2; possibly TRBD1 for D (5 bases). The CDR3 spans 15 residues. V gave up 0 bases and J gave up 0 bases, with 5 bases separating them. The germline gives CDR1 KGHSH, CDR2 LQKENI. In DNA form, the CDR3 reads TGTGCCAGCTCACCACCACAGGCGAACACCGGGGAGCTGTTTTTT. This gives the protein CASSPPQANTGELFF.

The CDR3: CASSLGDRGRRQETQYF. Here the CDR3 DNA reads TGTGCCAGCAGCTTAGGGGACAGGGGGCGCAGGCAAGAGACCCAGTACTTC. This sequence joins TRBV7-6 and TRBJ2-5; 12 bases line up with TRBD1. The trim removed 1 base at V and 2 bases at J, leaving 5 bases unmatched. The CDR3 extends over 17 amino acids. Germline assignment: CDR1 SGHVS and CDR2 FNYEAQ.

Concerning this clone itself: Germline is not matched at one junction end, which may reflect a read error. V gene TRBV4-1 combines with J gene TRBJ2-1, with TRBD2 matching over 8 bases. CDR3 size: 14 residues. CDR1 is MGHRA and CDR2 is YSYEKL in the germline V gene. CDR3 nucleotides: TGCCCCAGCCGCCGGGGGGGCAGGGACAATGAGCAGTTCTTC. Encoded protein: CPSRRGGRDNEQFF.

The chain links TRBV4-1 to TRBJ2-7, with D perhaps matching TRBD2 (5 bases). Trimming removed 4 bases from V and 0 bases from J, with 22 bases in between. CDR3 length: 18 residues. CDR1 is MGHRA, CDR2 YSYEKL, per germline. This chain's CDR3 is CASSPLQSHGSSSYEQYF. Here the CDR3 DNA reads TGCGCCAGCAGCCCCCTTCAAAGTCATGGGAGCAGCTCCTACGAGCAGTACTTC.

The CDR3 here is CAWREDFYNSPLHF. The CDR3 coding sequence is TGTGCCTGGAGAGAAGATTTTTATAATTCACCCCTCCACTTT. This chain links TRBV30 with TRBJ1-6, with D uncertain. The CDR3 is 14 amino acids. The germline CDR1 and CDR2 sequences are GTSNPN and SVGIG (reference sequence). Trimming took off 3 bases at V and 4 bases at J, with 10 bases between the two ends.

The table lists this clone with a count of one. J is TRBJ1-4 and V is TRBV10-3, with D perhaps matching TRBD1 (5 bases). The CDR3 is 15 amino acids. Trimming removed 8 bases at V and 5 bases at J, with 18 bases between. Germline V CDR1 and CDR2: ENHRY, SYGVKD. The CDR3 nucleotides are TGTGCCATCTCACTGGGGGGGAACCGAAATGAAAAACTGTTTTTT. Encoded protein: CAISLGGNRNEKLFF.

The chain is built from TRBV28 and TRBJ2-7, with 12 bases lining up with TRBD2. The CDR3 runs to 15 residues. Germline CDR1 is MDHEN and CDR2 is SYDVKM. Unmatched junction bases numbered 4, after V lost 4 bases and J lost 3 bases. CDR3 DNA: TGTGCCAGCAGTTGGACTAGCGGGGCCAACTACGAGCAGTACTTC. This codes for CASSWTSGANYEQYF.

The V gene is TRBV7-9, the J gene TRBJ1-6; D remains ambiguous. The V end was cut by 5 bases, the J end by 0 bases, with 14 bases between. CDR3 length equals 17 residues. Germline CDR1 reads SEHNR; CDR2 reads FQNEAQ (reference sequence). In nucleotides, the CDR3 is TGTGCCAGCAGCCAATCCCGTGGTAGCTCCTATAATTCACCCCTCCACTTT. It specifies CASSQSRGSSYNSPLHF.

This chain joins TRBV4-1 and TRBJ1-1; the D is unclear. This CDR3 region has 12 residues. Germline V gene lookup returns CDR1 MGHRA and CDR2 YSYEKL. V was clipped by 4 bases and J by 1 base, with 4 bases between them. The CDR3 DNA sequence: TGCGCCAGCAGCCGTGGGAACACTGAAGCTTTCTTT. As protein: CASSRGNTEAFF.

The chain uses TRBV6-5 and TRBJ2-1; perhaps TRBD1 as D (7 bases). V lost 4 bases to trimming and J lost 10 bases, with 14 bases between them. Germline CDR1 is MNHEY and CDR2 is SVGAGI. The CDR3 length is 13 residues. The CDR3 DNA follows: TGTGCCAGCAGTTCCCCAGGGGGGTGGGAGCAGTTCTTC. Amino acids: CASSSPGGWEQFF.

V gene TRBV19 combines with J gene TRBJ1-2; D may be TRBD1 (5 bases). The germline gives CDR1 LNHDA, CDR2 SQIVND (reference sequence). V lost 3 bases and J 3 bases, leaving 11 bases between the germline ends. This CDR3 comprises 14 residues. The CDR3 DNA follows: TGTGCCAGTAGTATCTCCTGGGGGGACTATGGCTACACCTTC. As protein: CASSISWGDYGYTF. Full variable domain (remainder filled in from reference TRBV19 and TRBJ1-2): DGGITQSPKYLFRKEGQNVTLSCEQNLNHDAMYWYRQDPGQGLRLIYYSQIVNDFQKGDIAEGYSVSREKKESFPLTVTSAQKNPTAFYLCASSISWGDYGYTFGSGTRLTVV.

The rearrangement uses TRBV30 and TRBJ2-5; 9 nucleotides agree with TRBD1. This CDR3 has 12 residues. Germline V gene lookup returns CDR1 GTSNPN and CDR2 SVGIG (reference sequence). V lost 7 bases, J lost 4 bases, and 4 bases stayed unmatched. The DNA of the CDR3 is TGTGCCTCAGACAGGGGGGGAGAGACCCAGTACTTC. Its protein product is CASDRGGETQYF.

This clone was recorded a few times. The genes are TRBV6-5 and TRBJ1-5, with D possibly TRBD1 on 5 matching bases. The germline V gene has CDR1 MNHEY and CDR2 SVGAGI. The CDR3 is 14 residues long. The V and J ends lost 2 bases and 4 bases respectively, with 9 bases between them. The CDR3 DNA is TGTGCCAGCAGTTACGGTGGGGGAAATCAGCCCCAGCATTTT. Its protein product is CASSYGGGNQPQHF.

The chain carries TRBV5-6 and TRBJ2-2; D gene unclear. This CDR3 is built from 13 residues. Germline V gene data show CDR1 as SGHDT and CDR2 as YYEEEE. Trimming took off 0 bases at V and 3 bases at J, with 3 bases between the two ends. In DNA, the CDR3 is TGTGCCAGCAGCTTGGCATACACCGGGGAGCTGTTTTTT. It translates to CASSLAYTGELFF. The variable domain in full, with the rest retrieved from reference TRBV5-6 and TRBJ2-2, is DAGVTQSPTHLIKTRGQQVTLRCSPKSGHDTVSWYQQALGQGPQFIFQYYEEEERQRGNFPDRFSGHQFPNYSSELNVNALLLGDSALYLCASSLAYTGELFFGEGSRLTVL.

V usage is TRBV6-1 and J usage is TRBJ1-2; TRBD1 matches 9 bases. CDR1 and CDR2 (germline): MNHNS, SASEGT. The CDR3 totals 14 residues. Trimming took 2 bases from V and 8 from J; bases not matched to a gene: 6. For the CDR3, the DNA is TGTGCCAGCAGTGAATGGGGACAGGGCCTCGGCTACACCTTC. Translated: CASSEWGQGLGYTF.

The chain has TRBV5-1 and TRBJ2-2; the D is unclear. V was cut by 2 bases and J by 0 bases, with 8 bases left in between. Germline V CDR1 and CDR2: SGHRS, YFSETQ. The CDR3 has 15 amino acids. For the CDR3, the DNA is TGCGCCAGCAGCTTAAAACTCGCGAACACCGGGGAGCTGTTTTTT. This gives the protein CASSLKLANTGELFF. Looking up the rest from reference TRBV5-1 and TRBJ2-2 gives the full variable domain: KAGVTQTPRYLIKTRGQQVTLSCSPISGHRSVSWYQQTPGQGLQFLFEYFSETQRNKGNFPGRFSGRQFSNSRSEMNVSTLELGDSALYLCASSLKLANTGELFFGEGSRLTVL.

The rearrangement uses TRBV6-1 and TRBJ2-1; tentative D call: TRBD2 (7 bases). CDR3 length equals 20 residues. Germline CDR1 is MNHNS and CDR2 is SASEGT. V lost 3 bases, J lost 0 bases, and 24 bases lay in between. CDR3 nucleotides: TGTGCCAGCAGTGAGAGGGGGGGAATGGGGACTTTCATCTCCTACAATGAGCAGTTCTTC. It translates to CASSERGGMGTFISYNEQFF.

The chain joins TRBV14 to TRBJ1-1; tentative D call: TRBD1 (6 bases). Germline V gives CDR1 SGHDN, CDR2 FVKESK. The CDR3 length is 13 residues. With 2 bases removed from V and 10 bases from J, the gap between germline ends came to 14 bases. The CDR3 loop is CASSQILQGRAFF. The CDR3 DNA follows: TGTGCCAGCAGCCAAATCTTACAGGGAAGAGCTTTCTTT.

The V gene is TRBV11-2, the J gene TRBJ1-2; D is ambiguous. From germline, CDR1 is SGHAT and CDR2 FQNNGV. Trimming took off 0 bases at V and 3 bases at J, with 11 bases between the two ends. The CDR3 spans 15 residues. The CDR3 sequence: CASSLDRQVDYGYTF. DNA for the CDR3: TGTGCCAGCAGCTTAGATCGGCAGGTCGACTATGGCTACACCTTC.

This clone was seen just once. Here the CDR3 DNA reads TGCGCCAGCAGCCAAGATTCGGGTCCGGGTTACGTCCCCTATGGCTACACCTTC. Translation gives CASSQDSGPGYVPYGYTF. This chain links TRBV4-3 with TRBJ1-2; the D is unclear. Trimming stripped 0 bases from V and 4 bases from J, with 21 bases between. From germline, CDR1 is LGHNA and CDR2 YSLEER. The CDR3 has 18 amino acids.

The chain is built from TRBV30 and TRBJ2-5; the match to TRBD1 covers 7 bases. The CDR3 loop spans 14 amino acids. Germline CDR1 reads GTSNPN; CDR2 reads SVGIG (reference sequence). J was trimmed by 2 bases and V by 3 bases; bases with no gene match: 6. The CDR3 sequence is CAWSKTGRQETQYF. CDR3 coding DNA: TGTGCCTGGAGCAAGACAGGGAGACAAGAGACCCAGTACTTC.

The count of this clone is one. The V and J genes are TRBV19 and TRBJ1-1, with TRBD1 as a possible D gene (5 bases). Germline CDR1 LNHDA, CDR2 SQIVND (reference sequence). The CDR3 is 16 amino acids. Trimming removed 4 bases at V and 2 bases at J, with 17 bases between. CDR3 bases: TGTGCCAGTAGTACCAAGCAGGGATCCCCCAACACTGAAGCTTTCTTT. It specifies CASSTKQGSPNTEAFF.